The clone carrying this T cell receptor beta chain was detected only a few times. What it binds is unknown. This CDR3 is 14 amino acids long. From germline, CDR1 is SGHRS and CDR2 YFSETQ. J lost 6 bases, V lost 3 bases, and 7 bases had no gene match. The sample is drawn from a study of blood T cells in healthy people across ages. Findings and limits, study-wide: Among T cells, TCR beta diversity per million cells dropped roughly linearly as age rose.

The second PCR ran 7 to 11 cycles with a sample-barcoded 5' primer and J-beta primers. A template-switch adaptor containing 12 random nucleotides labeled each cDNA molecule. TCRdb re-called the 5' RACE reads with MiXCR, one entry per CDR3 protein. This table holds roughly 1,500,000 distinct CDR3 sequences, roughly a third found once. Per-sample PBMC isolation yielded at least 7 million cells. Sequencing used blood. The sequence was collected from a woman younger than 45 in good health. The chain joins TRBV5-1 to TRBJ2-7; 9 bases are a match to TRBD1. The CDR3 nucleotides are TGCGCCAGCAGCTACCGGGACAGGGTCTCCGAGCAGTACTTC. Amino acids: CASSYRDRVSEQYF. The complete variable domain, with remaining parts taken from reference TRBV5-1 and TRBJ2-7, reads KAGVTQTPRYLIKTRGQQVTLSCSPISGHRSVSWYQQTPGQGLQFLFEYFSETQRNKGNFPGRFSGRQFSNSRSEMNVSTLELGDSALYLCASSYRDRVSEQYFGPGTRLTVT.